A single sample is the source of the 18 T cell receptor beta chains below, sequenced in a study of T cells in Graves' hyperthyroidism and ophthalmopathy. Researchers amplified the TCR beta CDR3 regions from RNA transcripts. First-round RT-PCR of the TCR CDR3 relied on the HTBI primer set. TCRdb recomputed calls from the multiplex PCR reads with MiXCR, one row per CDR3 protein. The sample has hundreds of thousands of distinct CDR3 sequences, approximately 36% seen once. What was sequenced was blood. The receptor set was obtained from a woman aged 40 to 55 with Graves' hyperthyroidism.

The CDR3 reads CASRSGEGNAGPQHF. CDR3 coding DNA: TGTGCCAGCAGGTCGGGGGAGGGGAACGCGGGGCCCCAGCATTTT. The chain is built from TRBV2 and TRBJ1-5, with D perhaps TRBD1 (5 bases). The CDR3 sequence is 15 residues long. The V and J ends lost 6 bases and 9 bases respectively, with 21 bases between them. CDR1 is SNHLY, CDR2 FYNNEI, per germline. Full variable domain (outside the CDR3, taken from reference TRBV2 and TRBJ1-5): EPEVTQTPSHQVTQMGQEVILRCVPISNHLYFYWYRQILGQKVEFLVSFYNNEISEKSEIFDDQFSVERPDGSNFTLKIRSTKLEDSAMYFCASRSGEGNAGPQHFGDGTRLSIL.

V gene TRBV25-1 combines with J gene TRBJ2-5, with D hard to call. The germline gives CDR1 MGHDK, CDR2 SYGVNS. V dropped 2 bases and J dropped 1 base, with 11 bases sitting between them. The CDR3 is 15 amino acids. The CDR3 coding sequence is TGTGCCAGCAGTGAACCTCTAGTATCCCAAGAGACCCAGTACTTC. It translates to CASSEPLVSQETQYF. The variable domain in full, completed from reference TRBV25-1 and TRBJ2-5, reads EADIYQTPRYLVIGTGKKITLECSQTMGHDKMYWYQQDPGMELHLIHYSYGVNSTEKGDLSSESTVSRIRTEHFPLTLESARPSHTSQYLCASSEPLVSQETQYFGPGTRLLVL.

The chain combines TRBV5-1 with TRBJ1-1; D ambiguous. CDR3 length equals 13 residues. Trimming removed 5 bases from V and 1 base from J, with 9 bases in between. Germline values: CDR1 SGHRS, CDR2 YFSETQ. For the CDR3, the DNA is TGCGCCAGCAGGAATGACGCGAACACTGAAGCTTTCTTT. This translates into CASRNDANTEAFF.

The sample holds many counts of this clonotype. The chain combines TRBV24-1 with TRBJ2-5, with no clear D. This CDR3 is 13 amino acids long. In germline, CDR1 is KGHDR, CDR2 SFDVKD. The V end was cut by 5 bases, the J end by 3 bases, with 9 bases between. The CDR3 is CATSVASKETQYF. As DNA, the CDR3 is TGTGCCACCAGTGTTGCCAGTAAAGAGACCCAGTACTTC.

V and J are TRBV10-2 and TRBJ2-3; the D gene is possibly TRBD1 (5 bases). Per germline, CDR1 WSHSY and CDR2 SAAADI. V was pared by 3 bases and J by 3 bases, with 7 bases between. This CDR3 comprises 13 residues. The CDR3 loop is CASSDQGTDTQYF. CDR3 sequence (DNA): TGCGCCAGCAGTGATCAGGGAACAGATACGCAGTATTTT.

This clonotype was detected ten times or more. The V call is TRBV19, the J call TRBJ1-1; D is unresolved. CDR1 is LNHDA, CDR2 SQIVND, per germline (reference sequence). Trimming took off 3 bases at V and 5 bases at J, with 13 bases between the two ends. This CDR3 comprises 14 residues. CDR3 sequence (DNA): TGTGCCAGTAGTATGGTCCACGCGAGAACTGAAGCTTTCTTT. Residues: CASSMVHARTEAFF. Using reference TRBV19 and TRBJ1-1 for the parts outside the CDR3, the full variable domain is DGGITQSPKYLFRKEGQNVTLSCEQNLNHDAMYWYRQDPGQGLRLIYYSQIVNDFQKGDIAEGYSVSREKKESFPLTVTSAQKNPTAFYLCASSMVHARTEAFFGQGTRLTVV.

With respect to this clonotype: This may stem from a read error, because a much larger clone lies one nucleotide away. The CDR3 here is CSAGQHSNRPQHF. In DNA form, the CDR3 reads TGCAGTGCCGGACAGCATAGCAATCGGCCCCAGCATTTT. The V gene is TRBV20-1, the J gene TRBJ1-5; D is possibly TRBD1 (6 bases). Germline assignment: CDR1 DFQATT and CDR2 SNEGSKA (reference sequence). There are 13 residues in the CDR3.

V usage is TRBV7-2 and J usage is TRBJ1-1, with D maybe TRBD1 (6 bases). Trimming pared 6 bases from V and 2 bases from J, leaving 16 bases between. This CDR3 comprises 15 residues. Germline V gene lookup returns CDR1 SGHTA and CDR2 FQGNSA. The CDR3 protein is CASSQNQGPNTEAFF. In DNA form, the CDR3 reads TGTGCCAGCAGTCAAAATCAGGGGCCTAACACTGAAGCTTTCTTT.

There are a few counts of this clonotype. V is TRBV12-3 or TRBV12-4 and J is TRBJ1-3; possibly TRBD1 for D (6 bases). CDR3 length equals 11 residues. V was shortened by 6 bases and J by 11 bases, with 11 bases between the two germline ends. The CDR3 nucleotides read TGTGCCAGCAGGCCCCAGGGGTCCATATATTTT. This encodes CASRPQGSIYF.

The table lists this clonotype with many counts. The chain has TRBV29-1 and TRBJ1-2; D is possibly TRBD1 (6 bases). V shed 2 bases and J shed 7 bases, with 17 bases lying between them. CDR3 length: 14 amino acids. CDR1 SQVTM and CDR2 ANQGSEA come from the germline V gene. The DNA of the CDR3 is TGCAGCGTTGAACCACTGACCCAGGGGATTGGCTACACCTTC. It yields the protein CSVEPLTQGIGYTF. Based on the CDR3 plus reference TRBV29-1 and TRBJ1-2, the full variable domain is SAVISQKPSRDICQRGTSLTIQCQVDSQVTMMFWYRQQPGQSLTLIATANQGSEATYESGFVIDKFPISRPNLTFSTLTVSNMSPEDSSIYLCSVEPLTQGIGYTFGSGTRLTVV.

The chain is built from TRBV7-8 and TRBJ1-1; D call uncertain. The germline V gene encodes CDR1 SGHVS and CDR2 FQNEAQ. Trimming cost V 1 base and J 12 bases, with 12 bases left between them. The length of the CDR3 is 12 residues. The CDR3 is CASSLVTTSPFF. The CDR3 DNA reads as TGTGCCAGCAGCTTAGTTACCACGTCCCCTTTCTTT.

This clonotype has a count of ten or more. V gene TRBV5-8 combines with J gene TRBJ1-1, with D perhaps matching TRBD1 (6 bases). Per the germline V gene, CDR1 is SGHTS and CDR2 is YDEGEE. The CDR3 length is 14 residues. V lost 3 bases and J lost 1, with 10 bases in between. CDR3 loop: CASSSTGQNTEAFF. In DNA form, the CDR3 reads TGTGCCAGCAGCTCCACGGGACAGAACACTGAAGCTTTCTTT. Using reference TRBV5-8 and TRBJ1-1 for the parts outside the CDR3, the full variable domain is EAGVTQSPTHLIKTRGQQATLRCSPISGHTSVYWYQQALGLGLQFLLWYDEGEERNRGNFPPRFSGRQFPNYSSELNVNALELEDSALYLCASSSTGQNTEAFFGQGTRLTVV.

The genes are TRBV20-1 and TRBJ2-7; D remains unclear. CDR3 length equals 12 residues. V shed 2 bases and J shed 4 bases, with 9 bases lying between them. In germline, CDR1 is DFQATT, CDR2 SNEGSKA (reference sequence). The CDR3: CSARTQTYEQYF. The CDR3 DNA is TGCAGTGCTAGAACACAGACTTACGAGCAGTACTTC.

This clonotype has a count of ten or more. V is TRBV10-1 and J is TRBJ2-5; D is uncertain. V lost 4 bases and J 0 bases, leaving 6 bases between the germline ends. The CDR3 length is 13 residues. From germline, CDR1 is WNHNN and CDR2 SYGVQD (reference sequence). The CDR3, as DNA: TGCGCCAGCAGTGTTAACCACCAAGAGACCCAGTACTTC. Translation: CASSVNHQETQYF.

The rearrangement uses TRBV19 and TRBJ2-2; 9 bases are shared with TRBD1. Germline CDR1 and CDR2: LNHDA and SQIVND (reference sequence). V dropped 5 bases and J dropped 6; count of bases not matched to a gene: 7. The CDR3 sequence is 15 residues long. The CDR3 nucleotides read TGTGCCAGTAGTCCGCGGGACAGGGCGCCCGGGGAGCTGTTTTTT. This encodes CASSPRDRAPGELFF.

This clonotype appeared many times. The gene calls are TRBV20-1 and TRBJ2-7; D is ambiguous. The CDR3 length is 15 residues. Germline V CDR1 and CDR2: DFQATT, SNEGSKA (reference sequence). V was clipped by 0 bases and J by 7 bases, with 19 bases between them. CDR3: CSARDIPGSRLEQYF. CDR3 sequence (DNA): TGCAGTGCTAGAGATATCCCAGGTTCACGTCTTGAGCAGTACTTC.

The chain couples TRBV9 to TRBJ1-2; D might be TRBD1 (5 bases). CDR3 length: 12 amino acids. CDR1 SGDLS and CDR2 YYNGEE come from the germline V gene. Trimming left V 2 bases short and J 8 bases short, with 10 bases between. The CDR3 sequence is CASSVEEGGYTF. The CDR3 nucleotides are TGTGCCAGCAGCGTTGAAGAGGGGGGCTACACCTTC.

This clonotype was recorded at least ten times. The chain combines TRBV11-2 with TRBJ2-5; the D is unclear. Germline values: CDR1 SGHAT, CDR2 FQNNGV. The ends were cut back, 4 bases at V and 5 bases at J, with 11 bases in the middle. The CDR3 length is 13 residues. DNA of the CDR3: TGTGCCAGCAGCTACACGATCGGGGAGACCCAGTACTTC. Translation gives CASSYTIGETQYF.